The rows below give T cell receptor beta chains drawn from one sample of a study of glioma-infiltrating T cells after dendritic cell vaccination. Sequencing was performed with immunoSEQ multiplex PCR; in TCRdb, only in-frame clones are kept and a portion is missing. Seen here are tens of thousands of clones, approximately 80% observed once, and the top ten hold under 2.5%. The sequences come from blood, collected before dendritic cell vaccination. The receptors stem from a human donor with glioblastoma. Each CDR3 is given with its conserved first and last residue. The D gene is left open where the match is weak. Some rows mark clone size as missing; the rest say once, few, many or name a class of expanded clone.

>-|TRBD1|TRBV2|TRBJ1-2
CASRTDRTNGYTF
TGTGCCAGCAGGACGGACAGGACCAATGGCTACACCTTC
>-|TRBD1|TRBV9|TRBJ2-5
CASSVDGTGPETQYF
TGTGCCAGCAGCGTAGATGGGACAGGGCCCGAGACCCAGTACTTC
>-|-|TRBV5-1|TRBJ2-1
CASSEPVYNEQFF
TGCGCCAGCAGCGAGCCTGTTTACAATGAGCAGTTCTTC
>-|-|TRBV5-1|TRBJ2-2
CASSLTDRNTGELFF
TGCGCCAGCAGCCTGACGGACAGGAACACCGGGGAGCTGTTTTTT
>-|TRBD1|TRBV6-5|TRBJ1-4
CASRQGAREKLFF
TGTGCCAGCAGACAGGGGGCTAGAGAAAAACTGTTTTTT
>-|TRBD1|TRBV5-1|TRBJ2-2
CASSLAGQGNTGELFF
TGCGCCAGCAGCTTGGCGGGACAGGGGAACACCGGGGAGCTGTTTTTT
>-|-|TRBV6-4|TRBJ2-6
CASSDRGSGANVLTF
TGTGCCAGCAGTGACAGGGGCTCTGGGGCCAACGTCCTGACTTTC
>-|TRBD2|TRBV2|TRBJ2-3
CASSPSGGARDTQYF
TGTGCCAGCAGTCCTAGCGGGGGGGCTAGGGATACGCAGTATTTT
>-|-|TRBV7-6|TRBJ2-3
CASSLVSYGDTQYF
TGTGCCAGCAGCTTAGTCAGTTACGGGGATACGCAGTATTTT
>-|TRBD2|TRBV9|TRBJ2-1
CASSVEGTSGVPSYNEQFF
TGTGCCAGCAGCGTAGAGGGGACTAGCGGGGTTCCCTCCTACAATGAGCAGTTCTTC
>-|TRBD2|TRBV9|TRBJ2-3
CASSAPSGRADTQYF
TGTGCCAGCAGCGCCCCCAGCGGGAGGGCCGATACGCAGTATTTT
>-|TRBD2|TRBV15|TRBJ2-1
CATSRDLPGLAANEQFF
TGTGCCACCAGCAGAGATCTCCCAGGACTAGCGGCCAATGAGCAGTTCTTC
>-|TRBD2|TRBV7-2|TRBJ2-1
CASSLALAGYNEQFF
TGTGCCAGCAGCTTAGCACTAGCGGGATACAATGAGCAGTTCTTC
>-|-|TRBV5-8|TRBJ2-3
CASSLEQGRVNTQYF
TGTGCCAGCAGCTTGGAGCAGGGGAGGGTGAATACGCAGTATTTT
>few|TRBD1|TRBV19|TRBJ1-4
CASSPTGREKLFF
TGTGCCAGTAGTCCGACAGGGCGGGAAAAACTGTTTTTT
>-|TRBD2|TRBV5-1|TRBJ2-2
CASSYTGTSGPGELFF
TGCGCCAGCAGCTATACCGGGACTAGCGGGCCCGGGGAGCTGTTTTTT
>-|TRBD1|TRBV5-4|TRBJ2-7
CASSQGQGAPTYEQYF
TGTGCCAGCAGCCAGGGACAGGGGGCTCCCACCTACGAGCAGTACTTC
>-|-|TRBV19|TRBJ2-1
CASSSAQGREQFF
TGTGCCAGTAGTTCGGCACAGGGTAGGGAGCAGTTCTTC
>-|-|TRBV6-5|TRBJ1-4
CASSYERGSEKLFF
TGTGCCAGCAGTTACGAGCGGGGAAGTGAAAAACTGTTTTTT
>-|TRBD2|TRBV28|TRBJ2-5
CASSPTIAGGSGETQYF
TGTGCCAGCAGTCCAACCATAGCGGGGGGGTCCGGCGAGACCCAGTACTTC
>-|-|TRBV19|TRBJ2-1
CASSIRLLWRDSYNEQFF
TGTGCCAGTAGTATTCGCCTTTTGTGGCGGGACTCCTACAATGAGCAGTTCTTC
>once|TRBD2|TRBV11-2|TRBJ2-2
CASTPGGTGELFF
TGTGCCAGCACCCCGGGAGGGACCGGGGAGCTGTTTTTT
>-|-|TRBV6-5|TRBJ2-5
CASSYRGQGPETQYF
TGTGCCAGCAGTTACCGGGGACAAGGCCCAGAGACCCAGTACTTC
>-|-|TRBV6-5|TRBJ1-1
CASSYSVGHPNTEAFF
TGTGCCAGCAGTTACTCGGTGGGCCATCCGAACACTGAAGCTTTCTTT
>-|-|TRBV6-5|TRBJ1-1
CASSYGTEGNTEAFF
TGTGCCAGCAGTTATGGGACGGAGGGGAACACTGAAGCTTTCTTT
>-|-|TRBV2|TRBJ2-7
CASSELAETEQYF
TGTGCCAGCAGTGAACTCGCGGAAACCGAGCAGTACTTC
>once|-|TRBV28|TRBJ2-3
CASTSRVDTQYF
TGTGCCAGCACCTCCCGGGTCGATACGCAGTATTTT
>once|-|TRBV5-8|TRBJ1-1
CASSQREGMNTEAFF
TGTGCCAGCAGCCAGCGGGAAGGAATGAACACTGAAGCTTTCTTT
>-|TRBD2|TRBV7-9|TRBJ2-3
CASSLASGRTDTQYF
TGTGCCAGCAGCTTAGCCAGCGGGAGGACAGATACGCAGTATTTT
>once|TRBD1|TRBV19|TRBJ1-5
CASSLGTGGNQPQHF
TGTGCCAGTAGTTTAGGGACAGGGGGCAATCAGCCCCAGCATTTT
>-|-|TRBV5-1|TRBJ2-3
CASSFRERNTDTQYF
TGCGCCAGCAGCTTTAGGGAGCGGAACACAGATACGCAGTATTTT
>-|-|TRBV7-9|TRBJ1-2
CASRNQTVYGYTF
TGTGCCAGCAGAAACCAGACAGTCTATGGCTACACCTTC
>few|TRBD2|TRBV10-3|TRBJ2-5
CAISGPSGGQETQYF
TGTGCCATCAGTGGGCCTAGCGGGGGACAAGAGACCCAGTACTTC
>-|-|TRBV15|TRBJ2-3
CATSSTGTDTQYF
TGTGCCACCAGTTCGACAGGCACAGATACGCAGTATTTT
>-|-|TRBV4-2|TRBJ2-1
CASSQGGGGYNEQFF
TGTGCCAGCAGCCAAGGCGGGGGCGGATACAATGAGCAGTTCTTC
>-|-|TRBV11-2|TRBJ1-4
CASSSPGSGGKLFF
TGTGCCAGCAGCTCCCCGGGGTCCGGGGGAAAACTGTTTTTT